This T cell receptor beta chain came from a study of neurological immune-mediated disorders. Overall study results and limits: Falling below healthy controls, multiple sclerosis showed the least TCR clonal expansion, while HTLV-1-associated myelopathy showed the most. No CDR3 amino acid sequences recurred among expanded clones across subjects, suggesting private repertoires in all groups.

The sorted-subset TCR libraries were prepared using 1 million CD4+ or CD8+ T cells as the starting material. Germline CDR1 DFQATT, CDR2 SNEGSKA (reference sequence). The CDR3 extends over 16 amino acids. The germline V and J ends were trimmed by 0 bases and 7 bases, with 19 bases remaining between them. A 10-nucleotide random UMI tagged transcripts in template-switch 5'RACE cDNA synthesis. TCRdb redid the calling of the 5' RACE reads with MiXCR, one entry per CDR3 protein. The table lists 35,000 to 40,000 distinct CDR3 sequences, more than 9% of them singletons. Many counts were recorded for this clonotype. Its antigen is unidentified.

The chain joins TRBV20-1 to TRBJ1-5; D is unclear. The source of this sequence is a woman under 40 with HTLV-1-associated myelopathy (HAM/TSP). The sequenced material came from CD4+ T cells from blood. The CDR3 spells CSARDDRARFSQPQHF. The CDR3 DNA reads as TGCAGTGCTAGAGATGATAGGGCCAGATTTAGCCAGCCCCAGCATTTT.